The rows below give T cell receptor beta chains drawn from one sample of a study of OX40 agonist ivuxolimab in advanced cancers. The method was immunoSEQ multiplex PCR; TCRdb's version includes in-frame clones alone and lacks a portion of them. Of around 85,000 clones listed, 91% are singletons. The input for sequencing was CD4+ or CD8+ T cells sorted from blood, taken in a trial of the OX40 agonist ivuxolimab. These receptor sequences come from an adult with an advanced solid tumor such as melanoma, head and neck, liver or kidney cancer. CDR3s include the opening cysteine and the closing phenylalanine or tryptophan. Fields, in order: D gene, J gene, V gene, CDR3 protein, CDR3 DNA. The D gene is left open where the match is weak.

>TRBD1|TRBJ1-3|TRBV7-2
CASSTFPGQVGNTIYF
TGTGCCAGCAGCACATTTCCCGGACAGGTTGGAAACACCATATATTTT
>TRBD1|TRBJ1-5|TRBV4-3
CASSQGTGIDQPQHF
TGCGCCAGCAGCCAAGGGACAGGGATAGATCAGCCCCAGCATTTT
>NA|TRBJ1-2|TRBV6-5
CATSTWGLGYGYTF
TGTGCCACCTCGACATGGGGGCTGGGCTATGGCTACACCTTC
>NA|TRBJ2-2|TRBV21-1
CASSKVRGRTNTGELFF
TGTGCCAGCAGCAAAGTACGCGGCCGCACGAACACCGGGGAGCTGTTTTTT
>NA|TRBJ2-2|TRBV4-3
CASSQETQNTGELFF
TGCGCCAGCAGCCAAGAGACACAGAACACCGGGGAGCTGTTTTTT
>NA|TRBJ2-1|TRBV13
CASSLFYNEQFF
TGTGCCAGCAGCTTATTCTACAATGAGCAGTTCTTC
>NA|TRBJ1-1|TRBV5-6
CASSLALSEGRNTEAFF
TGTGCCAGCAGCTTGGCCTTATCTGAGGGGCGGAACACTGAAGCTTTCTTT
>NA|TRBJ2-1|TRBV6-6
CASSQGLPSYNEQFF
TGTGCCAGCAGTCAAGGACTTCCCTCCTACAATGAGCAGTTCTTC
>NA|TRBJ1-2|TRBV19
CASSVGAGFGYGYTF
TGTGCCAGTAGTGTAGGGGCAGGGTTCGGCTATGGCTACACCTTC
>NA|TRBJ2-1|TRBV7-3
CASSLNPGSSYNEQFF
TGTGCCAGCAGCTTAAACCCGGGAAGCTCCTACAATGAGCAGTTCTTC
>NA|TRBJ1-3|TRBV28
CASSLLGAGNTIYF
TGTGCCAGCAGTTTACTCGGAGCCGGAAACACCATATATTTT
>NA|TRBJ1-5|TRBV10-1
CASSDIGPQHF
TGCGCCAGCAGTGATATTGGGCCCCAGCATTTT
>NA|TRBJ1-5|TRBV7-8
CASSPLNWGSNQPQHF
TGTGCCAGCAGCCCCCTCAATTGGGGAAGCAATCAGCCCCAGCATTTT
>NA|TRBJ2-2|TRBV7-3
CASSPSGEYLNTGELFF
TGTGCCAGCAGCCCGAGCGGAGAATACCTGAACACCGGGGAGCTGTTTTTT
>TRBD1|TRBJ1-2|TRBV19
CAAASGGYGYTF
TGTGCCGCCGCCTCAGGGGGCTATGGCTACACCTTC
>NA|TRBJ2-7|TRBV4-2
CASSQGYLYEQYF
TGTGCCAGCAGCCAAGGGTACCTTTACGAGCAGTACTTC
>TRBD1|TRBJ2-1|TRBV9
CASSIQGTDNNEQFF
TGTGCCAGCAGCATACAGGGGACAGATAACAATGAGCAGTTCTTC
>NA|TRBJ1-5|TRBV4-1
CASSQDTEEPQHF
TGCGCCAGCAGCCAAGATACAGAAGAGCCCCAGCATTTT